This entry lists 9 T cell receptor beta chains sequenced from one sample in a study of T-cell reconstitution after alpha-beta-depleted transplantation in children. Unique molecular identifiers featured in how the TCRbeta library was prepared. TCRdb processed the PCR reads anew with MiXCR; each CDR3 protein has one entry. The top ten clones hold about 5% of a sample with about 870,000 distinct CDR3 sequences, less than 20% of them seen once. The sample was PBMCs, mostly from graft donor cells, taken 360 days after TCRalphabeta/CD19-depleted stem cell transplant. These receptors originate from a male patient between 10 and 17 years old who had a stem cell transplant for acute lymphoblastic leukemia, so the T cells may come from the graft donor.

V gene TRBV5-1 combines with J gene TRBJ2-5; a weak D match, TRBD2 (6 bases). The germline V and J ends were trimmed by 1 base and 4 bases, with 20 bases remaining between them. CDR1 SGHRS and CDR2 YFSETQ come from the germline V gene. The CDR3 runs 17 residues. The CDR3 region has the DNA TGCGCCAGCAGCTTGCAGCCGGGGGTCAGGGTGGGAGAGACCCAGTACTTC. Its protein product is CASSLQPGVRVGETQYF.

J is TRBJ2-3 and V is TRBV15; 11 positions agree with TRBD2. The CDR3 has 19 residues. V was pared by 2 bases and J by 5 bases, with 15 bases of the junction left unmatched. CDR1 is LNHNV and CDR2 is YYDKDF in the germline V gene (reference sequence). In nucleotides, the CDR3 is TGTGCCACCAGCAGAATTTCCCGACTAGCGGGATTAATGGTAGATACGCAGTATTTT. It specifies CATSRISRLAGLMVDTQYF.

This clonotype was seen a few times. CDR3: CATSLLRGLAGRTDTQYF. The CDR3 nucleotides are TGTGCCACCTCCCTCCTCCGAGGACTAGCGGGACGGACGGATACGCAGTATTTT. The chain joins TRBV2 to TRBJ2-3; 12 bases fit TRBD2. With V trimmed by 10 bases and J by 6 bases, 20 bases remained unmatched. The CDR3 extends over 18 amino acids. Germline V gene sequence: CDR1 SNHLY, CDR2 FYNNEI.

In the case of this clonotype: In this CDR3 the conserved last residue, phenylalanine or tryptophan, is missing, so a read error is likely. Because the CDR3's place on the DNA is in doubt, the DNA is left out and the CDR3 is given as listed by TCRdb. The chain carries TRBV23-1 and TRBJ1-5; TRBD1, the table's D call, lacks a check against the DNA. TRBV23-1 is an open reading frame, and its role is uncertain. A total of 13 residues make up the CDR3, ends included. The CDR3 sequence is CASSQDYSRMDSL.

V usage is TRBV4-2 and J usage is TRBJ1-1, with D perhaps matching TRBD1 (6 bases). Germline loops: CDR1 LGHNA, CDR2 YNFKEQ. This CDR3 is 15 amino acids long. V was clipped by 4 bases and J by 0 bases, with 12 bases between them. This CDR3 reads CASSLARDMNTEAFF. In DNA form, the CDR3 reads TGTGCCAGCAGCCTTGCCCGGGACATGAACACTGAAGCTTTCTTT.

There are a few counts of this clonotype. CDR3: CASSLWLKRRSPNVLTF. CDR3 sequence (DNA): TGTGCCAGCAGCTTATGGTTGAAGCGGCGATCACCCAACGTCCTGACTTTC. The genes are TRBV7-8 and TRBJ2-6; D is possibly TRBD2 (5 bases). This CDR3 is built from 17 residues. Germline V gene sequence: CDR1 SGHVS, CDR2 FQNEAQ. V shed 2 bases and J shed 8 bases, with 19 bases lying between them. The whole variable domain, remainder taken from reference TRBV7-8 and TRBJ2-6, is GAGVSQSPRYKVAKRGQDVALRCDPISGHVSLFWYQQALGQGPEFLTYFQNEAQLDKSGLPSDRFFAERPEGSVSTLKIQRTQQEDSAVYLCASSLWLKRRSPNVLTFGAGSRLTVL.

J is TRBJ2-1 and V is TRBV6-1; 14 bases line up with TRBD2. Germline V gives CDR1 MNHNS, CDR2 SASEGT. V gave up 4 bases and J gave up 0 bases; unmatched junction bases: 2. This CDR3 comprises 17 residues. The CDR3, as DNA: TGTGCCAGCAGTGGACTAGCGGGAGGGCCCTCCTACAATGAGCAGTTCTTC. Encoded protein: CASSGLAGGPSYNEQFF.

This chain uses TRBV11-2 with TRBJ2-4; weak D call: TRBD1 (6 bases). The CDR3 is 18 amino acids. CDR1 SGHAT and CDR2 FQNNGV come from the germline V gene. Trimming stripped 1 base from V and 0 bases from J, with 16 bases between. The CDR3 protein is CASSLGQDAPLAKNIQYF. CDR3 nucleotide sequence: TGTGCCAGCAGCTTAGGACAGGATGCGCCTCTAGCCAAAAACATTCAGTACTTC.

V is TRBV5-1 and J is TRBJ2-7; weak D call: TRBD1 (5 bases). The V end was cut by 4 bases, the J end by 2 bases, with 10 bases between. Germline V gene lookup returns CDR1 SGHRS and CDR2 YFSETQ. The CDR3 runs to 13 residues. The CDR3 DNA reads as TGCGCCAGCAGCCGAGTGACAGCCTACGAGCAGTACTTC. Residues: CASSRVTAYEQYF.